Sequencing of this TCR beta chain was carried out in a study of blood T cell repertoires in COVID-19. Study overall: T cells, B-cell-depleted T cells, or PBMCs supplied cDNA or gDNA.

Donors in Cohort 3 counted as recovered after two negative PCRs, clearance, or symptom resolution. A note on this clone: Compared with germline, one end of the junction differs, possibly owing to a read error.

The CDR3 runs 14 residues. CDR1 is MNHEY and CDR2 is SVGAGI in the germline V gene. TCRdb keeps only in-frame clones here, not all; method: immunoSEQ multiplex PCR. Among 190,000 or so clones listed, approximately 85% were seen once. The source is a woman in her twenties or thirties who had recovered from COVID-19. This rearrangement joins TRBV6-5 to TRBJ2-1; 9 positions agree with TRBD1. The source material was PBMCs or T cells enriched from blood (not recorded which). The CDR3: CCGRKQGARGEQFF. CDR3 DNA sequence: TGCTGCGGTCGAAAACAGGGGGCGCGAGGTGAGCAGTTCTTC.